The source of this TCR beta chain is a study of shared clonotypes between healthy human individuals. Measured with immunoSEQ multiplex PCR; TCRdb has only the in-frame clones, and not every one. The sample carries 1,100,000 or so clones, around three quarters recorded once. V lost 3 bases to trimming and J lost 4 bases; unmatched junction nucleotides: 3. The germline V gene has CDR1 ENHRY and CDR2 SYGVKD. The CDR3 is made up of 14 amino acids. This chain uses TRBV10-3 with TRBJ1-5, with 7 nucleotides matching TRBD1. The clonotype originates from a man aged 18 to 30 in good health. Some clones in this sample may be carry-over from other donors' samples. The specimen was memory CD4+ T cells from PBMCs. Sample subset: CD45RA-negative fraction. The chain's CDR3 is CAISDSGGNQPQHF. The CDR3 DNA sequence: TGTGCCATCAGTGATTCAGGGGGGAATCAGCCCCAGCATTTT.